The 10 T cell receptor beta chains in this list originate from one sample, sequenced in a study of shared clonotypes between healthy human individuals. TCRdb keeps only in-frame clones here, not all; method: immunoSEQ multiplex PCR. The sample includes over a million clones, around 97% of them seen just once. The source material was naive CD4+ T cells sorted from blood. Noted subset: CD45RA+ positively selected. These receptors were obtained from a man younger than 40 in good health.

The chain links TRBV19 to TRBJ1-2; D is unclear. The CDR3 is made up of 15 amino acids. The V and J ends lost 4 bases and 0 bases respectively, with 12 bases between them. Germline V CDR1 and CDR2: LNHDA, SQIVND (reference sequence). The CDR3 DNA is TGTGCCAGTAGTAAGGTTGGGAAAGCTAACTATGGCTACACCTTC. Protein sequence: CASSKVGKANYGYTF.

The count of this clone is one. The chain joins TRBV5-4 to TRBJ2-7; 8 positions agree with TRBD2. Per germline, CDR1 SGHNT and CDR2 YYREEE (reference sequence). This CDR3 contains 16 residues. V was clipped by 4 bases and J by 3 bases; unmatched bases: 12. This CDR3 reads CASSTPAGGLGYEQYF. CDR3 bases: TGTGCCAGCAGCACCCCGGCGGGAGGCCTCGGCTACGAGCAGTACTTC.

V is TRBV4-2 and J is TRBJ2-7; no definite D call. This CDR3 comprises 13 residues. In germline, CDR1 is LGHNA, CDR2 YNFKEQ. Trimming removed 0 bases from V and 4 bases from J, with 7 bases in between. CDR3 bases: TGTGCCAGCAGCCAAGATCACGGGTACGAGCAGTACTTC. Translating gives CASSQDHGYEQYF.

This sequence joins TRBV6-5 and TRBJ2-3, with D perhaps TRBD2 (6 bases). Looked up from germline, CDR1 is MNHEY and CDR2 is SVGAGI. V shed 0 bases and J shed 3 bases, with 7 bases lying between them. The length of the CDR3 is 14 residues. The CDR3 sequence: CASSYSGRTDTQYF. The CDR3 coding sequence is TGTGCCAGCAGTTACTCGGGGAGGACAGATACGCAGTATTTT.

V usage is TRBV7-9 and J usage is TRBJ1-1; D uncertain. There are 12 residues in the CDR3. Trimming removed 1 base at V and 7 bases at J, with 7 bases between. CDR1 is SEHNR and CDR2 is FQNEAQ in the germline V gene (reference sequence). As DNA, the CDR3 is TGTGCCAGCAGCTTAGGCTCTCTTGAAGCTTTCTTT. Amino acid sequence: CASSLGSLEAFF.

The rearrangement uses TRBV29-1 and TRBJ2-1, with 9 bases lining up with TRBD2. With 7 bases clipped from V and 9 bases from J, the junction kept 10 bases outside the gene matches. This CDR3 spans 13 amino acids. Germline CDR1 and CDR2: SQVTM and ANQGSEA. CDR3 DNA: TGCAGCGCCCAGGGGACTAGCAAGGTTGAGCAGTTCTTC. Translated, it gives CSAQGTSKVEQFF.

This chain uses TRBV9 with TRBJ2-1; tentatively, D is TRBD1 or TRBD2 (5 bases each). The germline V gene encodes CDR1 SGDLS and CDR2 YYNGEE. V was cut by 7 bases and J by 3 bases, with 11 bases left in between. CDR3 length equals 13 residues. The CDR3 nucleotides read TGTGCCAGCTCGGGACCCAACTACAATGAGCAGTTCTTC. Its protein product is CASSGPNYNEQFF.

V gene TRBV5-4 combines with J gene TRBJ2-3; no clear D. Germline CDR1 is SGHNT and CDR2 is YYREEE (reference sequence). V was cut by 4 bases and J by 4 bases, with 16 bases left in between. This CDR3 region has 15 residues. The CDR3, as DNA: TGTGCCAGCAGCCCAACCTGGGGATTCGCAGATACGCAGTATTTT. This codes for CASSPTWGFADTQYF.

This sequence joins TRBV10-1 and TRBJ2-1; D is perhaps TRBD1 or TRBD2 (5 bases each). CDR1 WNHNN and CDR2 SYGVQD come from the germline V gene (reference sequence). Trimming shortened V by 7 bases and J by 2 bases, and 18 bases separated the two germline ends. The CDR3 loop spans 16 amino acids. The CDR3 DNA reads TGCGCCAGCACGAAGAACCGGGACGGAGCCTACAATGAGCAGTTCTTC. It is translated as CASTKNRDGAYNEQFF.

The rearrangement joins TRBV7-3 to TRBJ2-2, with 7 bases matching TRBD1. The CDR3 is made up of 16 amino acids. Germline V CDR1 and CDR2: SGHTA, FQGTGA. Losses at the gene ends were 2 bases for V and 3 bases for J; bases not matched to a gene: 6. The CDR3 bases are TGTGCCAGCAGCTTAGACAGGGTGGTTTACACCGGGGAGCTGTTTTTT. This codes for CASSLDRVVYTGELFF.